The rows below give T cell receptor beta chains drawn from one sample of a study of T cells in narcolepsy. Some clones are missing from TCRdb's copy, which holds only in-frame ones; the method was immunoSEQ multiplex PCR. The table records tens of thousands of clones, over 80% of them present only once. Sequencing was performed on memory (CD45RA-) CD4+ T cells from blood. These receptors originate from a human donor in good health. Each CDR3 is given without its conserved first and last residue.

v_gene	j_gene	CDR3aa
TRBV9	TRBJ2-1	ASSADPGTSGGPLNRGNEQF
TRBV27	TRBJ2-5	ASSNFFSGTGPQETQY
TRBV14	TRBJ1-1	ASSQEGWDAEAF
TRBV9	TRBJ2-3	ASSVEAGGPGDTQY
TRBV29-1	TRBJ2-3	SGKDRGRSLPSTDTQY
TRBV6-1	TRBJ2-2	ASRQTETGELF
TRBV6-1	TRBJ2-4	ASSTRGAGKNIQY
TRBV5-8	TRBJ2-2	ASSLAGGYTGELF
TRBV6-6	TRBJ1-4	ASSYIVGPPNEKLF
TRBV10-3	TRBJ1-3	ATRPGGGGWGSGNTIY
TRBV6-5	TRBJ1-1	ASRLDRVNTEAF
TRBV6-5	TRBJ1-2	ASCGAAADGYT
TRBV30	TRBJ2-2	AWSAGQKNTGELF
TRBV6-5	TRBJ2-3	ASSYFDTQY
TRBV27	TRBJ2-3	ASSTSSGGAHTQY
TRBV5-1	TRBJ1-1	ASSSPSPAEAF
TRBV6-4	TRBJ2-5	ASSDSCRRERQETQY
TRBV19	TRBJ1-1	ASSARTGSMNTEAF
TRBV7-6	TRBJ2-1	ASSPLAGSSYNEQF
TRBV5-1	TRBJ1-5	ASSLYPGTENQPQH
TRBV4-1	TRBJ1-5	ASSQRAGFNQPQH